This T cell receptor (beta chain) was obtained from a study of T cell changes during pregnancy in multiple sclerosis. Clones were sequenced by immunoSEQ multiplex PCR, and TCRdb holds only the in-frame ones, with some missing. There are fewer than 40,000 clones in the sample; about 91% occur only once, and 0.7% to 1% lies in the top ten. Germline assignment: CDR1 SGHNT and CDR2 YENEEA. This CDR3 spans 16 amino acids. Trimming stripped 2 bases from V and 6 bases from J, with 16 bases between. This clonotype originated in a female donor with multiple sclerosis, enrolled in a pregnancy study. The source material was CD4+ T cells from peripheral blood mononuclear cells, sampled in the third trimester of pregnancy. The chain recombines TRBV11-3 with TRBJ2-2; weak D call: TRBD2 (6 bases). The CDR3 nucleotides are TGTGCCAGCAGCTTACGAGGACGGGGGAGGCCCGGGGAGCTGTTTTTT. It encodes CASSLRGRGRPGELFF.